This TCR beta chain was identified in a study of blood T cell repertoires in COVID-19. In the study overall: Spain, Italy and the United States supplied samples that represented acute and convalescent COVID-19. Nucleic acid was either cDNA or gDNA, and it came from T cells, B-cell-depleted T cells, or PBMCs.

From germline, CDR1 is MNHEY and CDR2 SVGAGI. The CDR3 loop spans 12 amino acids. V dropped 5 bases and J dropped 3 bases, with 8 bases sitting between them. Clones were read by immunoSEQ multiplex PCR, and TCRdb kept only the in-frame ones, dropping some. The repertoire holds 400,000 to 500,000 clones, with just over 85% as singletons. This clone was seen once. This chain connects TRBV6-5 to TRBJ2-7; the D gene is possibly TRBD1 (6 bases). Specimen: peripheral blood. This sequence was found in a woman in her thirties with active or convalescent COVID-19. The CDR3 loop is CASSTQGYEQYF. The CDR3 DNA sequence: TGTGCCAGCAGTACACAGGGCTACGAGCAGTACTTC.